This entry describes one TCR beta chain. Libraries were prepared by immunoSEQ multiplex PCR; TCRdb keeps only in-frame clonotypes and omits some of them. The sample has tens of thousands of clones, 55% to 75% seen once. The data originate from a study of pediatric ulcerative colitis. The rectum was sampled with one to two pinch biopsies at colonoscopy. Trimming took off 4 bases at V and 4 bases at J, with 7 bases between the two ends. This CDR3 has 13 amino acids. Germline CDR1 reads SEHNR; CDR2 reads FQNEAQ (reference sequence). The material sequenced was gut tissue. The TCR was taken from a boy aged 5-17 years with severe ulcerative colitis. This chain connects TRBV7-9 to TRBJ2-2; D is unresolved. The CDR3 spells CASSSYLTGELFF. CDR3 coding DNA: TGTGCCAGCAGCTCATACCTCACCGGGGAGCTGTTTTTT. Complete variable domain (other parts from reference TRBV7-9 and TRBJ2-2): DTGVSQNPRHKITKRGQNVTFRCDPISEHNRLYWYRQTLGQGPEFLTYFQNEAQLEKSRLLSDRFSAERPKGSFSTLEIQRTEQGDSAMYLCASSSYLTGELFFGEGSRLTVL.